This TCR beta chain was sequenced during a study of memory CD8 T cells in hepatitis C reinfection. Study overall: A couple of donors resolved primary infection, then developed chronic reinfection.

As concerns this clone: Its target is unknown.

Study conclusions and caveats: With about 5 donors, public clonotype conclusions could not be definitive.

Only in-frame clones appear in the TCRdb table, and some are missing; sequencing was by immunoSEQ multiplex PCR. The table lists tens of thousands of clones, over 75% of them singletons. Time point in this sample: peak reinfection, 3 to 8 weeks after reinfection detection. TCR sequencing was done directly ex vivo on sorted cells, without expansion in vitro. Per the germline V gene, CDR1 is SNHLY and CDR2 is FYNNEI. The CDR3 sequence is 16 residues long. V gave up 6 bases and J gave up 4 bases; unmatched junction bases: 12. The sequencing input was naive CD8+ T cells sorted from blood. This clonotype was sampled from a man between 18 and 35 years old with hepatitis C virus infection. V and J are TRBV2 and TRBJ2-1, with 7 bases fitting TRBD1. CDR3 sequence (DNA): TGTGCCAGCAGATCCAGTATCGACAGGGATTACAATGAGCAGTTCTTC. Amino acid sequence: CASRSSIDRDYNEQFF.